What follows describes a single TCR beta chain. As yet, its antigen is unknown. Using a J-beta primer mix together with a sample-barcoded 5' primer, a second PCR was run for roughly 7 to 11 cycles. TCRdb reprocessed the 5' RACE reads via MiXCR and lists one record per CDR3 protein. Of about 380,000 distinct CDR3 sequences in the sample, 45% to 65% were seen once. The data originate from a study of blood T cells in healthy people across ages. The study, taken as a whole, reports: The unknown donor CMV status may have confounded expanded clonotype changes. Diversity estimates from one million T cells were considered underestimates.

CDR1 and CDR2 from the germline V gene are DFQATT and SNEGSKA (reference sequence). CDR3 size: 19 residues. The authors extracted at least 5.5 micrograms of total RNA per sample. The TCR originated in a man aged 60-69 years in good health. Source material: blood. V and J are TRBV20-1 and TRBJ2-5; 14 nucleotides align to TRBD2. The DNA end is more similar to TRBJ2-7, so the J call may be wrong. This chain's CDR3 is CSARVASTSGGVRSYEQYF. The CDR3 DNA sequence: TGCAGTGCTAGAGTAGCGTCGACTAGCGGGGGGGTCCGTTCCTACGAGCAGTACTTC.